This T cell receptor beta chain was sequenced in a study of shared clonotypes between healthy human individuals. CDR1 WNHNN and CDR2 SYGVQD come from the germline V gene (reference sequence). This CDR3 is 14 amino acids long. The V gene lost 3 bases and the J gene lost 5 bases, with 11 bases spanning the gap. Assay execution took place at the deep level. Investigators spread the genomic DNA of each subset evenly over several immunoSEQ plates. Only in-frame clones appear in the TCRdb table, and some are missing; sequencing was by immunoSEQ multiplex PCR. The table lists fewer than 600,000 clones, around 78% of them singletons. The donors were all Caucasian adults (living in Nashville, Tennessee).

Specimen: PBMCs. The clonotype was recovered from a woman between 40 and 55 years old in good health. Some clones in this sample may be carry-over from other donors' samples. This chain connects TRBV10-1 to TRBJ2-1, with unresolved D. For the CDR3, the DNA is TGCGCCAGCAGTGATCCCAGCGCAAACAATGAGCAGTTCTTC. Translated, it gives CASSDPSANNEQFF.